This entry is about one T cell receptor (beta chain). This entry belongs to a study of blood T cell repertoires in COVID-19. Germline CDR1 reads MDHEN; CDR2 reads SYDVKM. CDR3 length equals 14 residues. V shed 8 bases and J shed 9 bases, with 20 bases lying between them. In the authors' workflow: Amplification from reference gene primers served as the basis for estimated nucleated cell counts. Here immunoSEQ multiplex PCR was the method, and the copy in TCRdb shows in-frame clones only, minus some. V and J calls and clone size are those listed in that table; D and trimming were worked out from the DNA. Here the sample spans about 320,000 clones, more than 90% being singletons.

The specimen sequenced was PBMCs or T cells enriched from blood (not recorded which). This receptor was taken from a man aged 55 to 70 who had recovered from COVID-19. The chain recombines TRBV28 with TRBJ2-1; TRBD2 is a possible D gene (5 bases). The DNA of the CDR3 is TGTGCCAGCCGCGATCGAGCCGCTCGGGGTGAGCAGTTCTTC. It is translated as CASRDRAARGEQFF.